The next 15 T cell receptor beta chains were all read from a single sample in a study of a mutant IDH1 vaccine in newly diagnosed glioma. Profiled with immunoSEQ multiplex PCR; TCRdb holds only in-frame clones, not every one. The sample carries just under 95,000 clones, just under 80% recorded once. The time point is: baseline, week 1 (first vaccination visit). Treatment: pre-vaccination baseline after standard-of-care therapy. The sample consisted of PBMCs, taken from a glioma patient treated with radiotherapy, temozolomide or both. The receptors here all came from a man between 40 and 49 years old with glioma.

CDR3 bases: TGCGCCAGCAGCTTGGCCGGCAGGGCGGCGACCCAGTACTTC. This sequence encodes CASSLAGRAATQYF. This chain links TRBV5-1 with TRBJ2-5; a weak D match, TRBD1 (5 bases). The CDR3 consists of 14 residues. Germline V lookup: CDR1 SGHRS, CDR2 YFSETQ. V lost 0 bases and J lost 7, with 13 bases in between.

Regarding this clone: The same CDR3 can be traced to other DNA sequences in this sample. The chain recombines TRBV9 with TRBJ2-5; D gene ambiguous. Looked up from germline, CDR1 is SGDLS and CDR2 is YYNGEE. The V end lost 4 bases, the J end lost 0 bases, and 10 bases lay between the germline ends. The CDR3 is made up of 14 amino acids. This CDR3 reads CASSPRAYQETQYF. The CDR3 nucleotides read TGTGCCAGCAGCCCTAGGGCCTACCAAGAGACCCAGTACTTC.

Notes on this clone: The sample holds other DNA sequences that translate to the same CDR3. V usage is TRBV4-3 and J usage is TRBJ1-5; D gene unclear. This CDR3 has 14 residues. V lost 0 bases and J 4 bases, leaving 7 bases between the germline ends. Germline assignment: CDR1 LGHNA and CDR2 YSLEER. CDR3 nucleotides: TGCGCCAGCAGCCAAGATCTGGGTAATCAGCCCCAGCATTTT. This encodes CASSQDLGNQPQHF.

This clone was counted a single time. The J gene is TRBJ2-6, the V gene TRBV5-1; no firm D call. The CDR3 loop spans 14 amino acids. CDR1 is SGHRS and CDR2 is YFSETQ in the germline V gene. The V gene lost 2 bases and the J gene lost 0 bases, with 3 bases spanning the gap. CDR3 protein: CASSFYSGANVLTF. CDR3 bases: TGCGCCAGCAGCTTTTACTCTGGGGCCAACGTCCTGACTTTC.

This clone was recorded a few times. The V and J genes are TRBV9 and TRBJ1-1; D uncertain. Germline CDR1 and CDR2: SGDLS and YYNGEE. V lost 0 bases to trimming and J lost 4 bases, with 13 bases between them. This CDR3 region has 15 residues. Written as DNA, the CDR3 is TGTGCCAGCAGCGTAGCTGAGGGATTGGGCACTGAAGCTTTCTTT. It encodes CASSVAEGLGTEAFF.

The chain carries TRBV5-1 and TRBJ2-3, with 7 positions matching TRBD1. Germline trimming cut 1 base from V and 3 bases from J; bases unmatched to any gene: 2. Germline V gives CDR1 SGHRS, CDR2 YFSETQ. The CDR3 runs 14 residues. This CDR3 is CASSLPQGTDTQYF. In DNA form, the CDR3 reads TGCGCCAGCAGCTTGCCACAGGGGACAGATACGCAGTATTTT.

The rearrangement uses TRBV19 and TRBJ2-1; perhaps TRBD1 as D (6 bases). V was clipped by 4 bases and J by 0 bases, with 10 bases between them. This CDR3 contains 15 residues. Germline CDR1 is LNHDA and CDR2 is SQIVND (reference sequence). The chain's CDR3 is CASSRTANSYNEQFF. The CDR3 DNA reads TGTGCCAGTAGTAGGACAGCAAACTCCTACAATGAGCAGTTCTTC.

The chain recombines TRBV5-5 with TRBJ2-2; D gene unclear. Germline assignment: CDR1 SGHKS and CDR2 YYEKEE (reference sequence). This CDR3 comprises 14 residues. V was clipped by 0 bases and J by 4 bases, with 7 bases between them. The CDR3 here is CASSLELLTGELFF. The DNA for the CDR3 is TGTGCCAGCAGCTTGGAGTTACTCACCGGGGAGCTGTTTTTT.

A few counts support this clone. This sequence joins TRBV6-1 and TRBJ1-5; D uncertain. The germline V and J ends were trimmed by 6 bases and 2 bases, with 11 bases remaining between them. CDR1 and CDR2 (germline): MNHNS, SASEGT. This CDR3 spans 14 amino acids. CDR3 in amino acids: CASRTQSGNQPQHF. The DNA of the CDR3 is TGTGCCAGCAGAACACAAAGTGGCAATCAGCCCCAGCATTTT.

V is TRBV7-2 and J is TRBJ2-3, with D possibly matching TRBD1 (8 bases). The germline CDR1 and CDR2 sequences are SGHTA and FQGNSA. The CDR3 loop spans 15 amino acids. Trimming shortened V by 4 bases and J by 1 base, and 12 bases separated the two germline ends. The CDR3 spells CASSSTGGGTDTQYF. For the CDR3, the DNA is TGTGCCAGCAGCTCCACAGGGGGGGGCACAGATACGCAGTATTTT.

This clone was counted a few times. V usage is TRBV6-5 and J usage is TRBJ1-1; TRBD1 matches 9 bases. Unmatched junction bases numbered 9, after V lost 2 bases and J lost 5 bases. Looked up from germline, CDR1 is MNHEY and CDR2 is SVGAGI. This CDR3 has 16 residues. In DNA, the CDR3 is TGTGCCAGCAGTTACATACAGGGGGCGGCTGGGACTGAAGCTTTCTTT. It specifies CASSYIQGAAGTEAFF.

For the CDR3, the DNA is TGTGCCAGCTCACCAGCGAGACTAGCGGGAGGGAATGAGCAGTTCTTC. Residues: CASSPARLAGGNEQFF. V is TRBV18 and J is TRBJ2-1; 14 bases are shared with TRBD2. The CDR3 has 16 residues. V lost 2 bases and J lost 7; bases outside the gene matches: 4. Germline V gives CDR1 KGHSH, CDR2 LQKENI.

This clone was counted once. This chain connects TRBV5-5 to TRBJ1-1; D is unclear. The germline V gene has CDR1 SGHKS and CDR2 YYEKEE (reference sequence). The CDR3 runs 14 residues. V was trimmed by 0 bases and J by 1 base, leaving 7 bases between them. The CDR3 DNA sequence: TGTGCCAGCAGCTTGGAGGGAGGGAACACTGAAGCTTTCTTT. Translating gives CASSLEGGNTEAFF.

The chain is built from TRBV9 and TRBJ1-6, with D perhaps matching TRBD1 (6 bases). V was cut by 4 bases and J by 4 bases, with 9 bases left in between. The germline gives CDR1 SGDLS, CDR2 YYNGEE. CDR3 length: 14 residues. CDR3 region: CASSPGQYNSPLHF. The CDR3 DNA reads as TGTGCCAGCAGCCCAGGACAGTATAATTCACCCCTCCACTTT. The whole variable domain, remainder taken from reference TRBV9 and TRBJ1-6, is DSGVTQTPKHLITATGQRVTLRCSPRSGDLSVYWYQQSLDQGLQFLIQYYNGEERAKGNILERFSAQQFPDLHSELNLSSLELGDSALYFCASSPGQYNSPLHFGNGTRLTVT.

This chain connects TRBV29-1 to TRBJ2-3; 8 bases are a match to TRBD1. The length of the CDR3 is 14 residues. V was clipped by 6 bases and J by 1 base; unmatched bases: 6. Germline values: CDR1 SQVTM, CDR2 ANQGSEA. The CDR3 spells CSVRQGMGTDTQYF. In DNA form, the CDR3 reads TGCAGCGTCCGACAGGGGATGGGCACAGATACGCAGTATTTT.